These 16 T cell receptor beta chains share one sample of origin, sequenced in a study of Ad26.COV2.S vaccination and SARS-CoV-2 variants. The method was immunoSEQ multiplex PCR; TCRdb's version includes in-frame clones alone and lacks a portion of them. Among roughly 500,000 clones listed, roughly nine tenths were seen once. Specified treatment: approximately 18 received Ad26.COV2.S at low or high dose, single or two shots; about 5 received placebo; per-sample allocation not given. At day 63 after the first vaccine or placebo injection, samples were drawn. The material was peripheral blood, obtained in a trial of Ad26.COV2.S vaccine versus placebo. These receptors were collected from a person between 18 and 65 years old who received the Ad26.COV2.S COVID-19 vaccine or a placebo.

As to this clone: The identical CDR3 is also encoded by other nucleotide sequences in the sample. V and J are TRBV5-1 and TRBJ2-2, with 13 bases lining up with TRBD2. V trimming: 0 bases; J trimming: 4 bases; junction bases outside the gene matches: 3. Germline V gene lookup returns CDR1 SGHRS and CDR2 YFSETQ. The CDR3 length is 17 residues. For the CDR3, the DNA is TGCGCCAGCAGCTTGGGACTAGCGGGAGGCGGCACCGGGGAGCTGTTTTTT. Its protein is CASSLGLAGGGTGELFF.

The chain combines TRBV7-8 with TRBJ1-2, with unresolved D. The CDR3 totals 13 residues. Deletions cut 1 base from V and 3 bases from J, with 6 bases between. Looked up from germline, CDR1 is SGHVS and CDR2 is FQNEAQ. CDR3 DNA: TGTGCCAGCAGCTTAGACAGAGACTATGGCTACACCTTC. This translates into CASSLDRDYGYTF.

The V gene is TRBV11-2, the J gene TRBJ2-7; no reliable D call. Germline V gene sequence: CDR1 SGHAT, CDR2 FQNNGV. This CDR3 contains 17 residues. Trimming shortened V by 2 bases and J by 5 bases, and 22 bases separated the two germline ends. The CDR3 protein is CASSLSSGSAAPHEQYF. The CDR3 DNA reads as TGTGCCAGCAGCTTAAGTAGTGGCTCCGCCGCCCCTCACGAGCAGTACTTC.

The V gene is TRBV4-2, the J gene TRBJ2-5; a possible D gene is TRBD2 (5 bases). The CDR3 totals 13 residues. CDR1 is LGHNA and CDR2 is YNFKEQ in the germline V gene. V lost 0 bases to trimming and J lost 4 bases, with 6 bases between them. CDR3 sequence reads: CASSQDEGETQYF. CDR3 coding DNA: TGTGCCAGCAGCCAAGATGAGGGAGAGACCCAGTACTTC.

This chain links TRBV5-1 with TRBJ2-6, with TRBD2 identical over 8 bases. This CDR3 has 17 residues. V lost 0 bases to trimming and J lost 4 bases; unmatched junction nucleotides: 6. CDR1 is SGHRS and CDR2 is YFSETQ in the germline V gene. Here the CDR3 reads CASSLDGGAAGANVLTF. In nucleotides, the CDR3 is TGCGCCAGCAGCTTGGACGGGGGGGCAGCAGGGGCCAACGTCCTGACTTTC.

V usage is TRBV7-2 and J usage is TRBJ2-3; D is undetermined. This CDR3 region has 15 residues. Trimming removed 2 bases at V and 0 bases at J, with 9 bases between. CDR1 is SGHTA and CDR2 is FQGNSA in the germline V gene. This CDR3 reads CASSLSVTSTDTQYF. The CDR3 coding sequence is TGTGCCAGCAGCTTAAGTGTAACTAGCACAGATACGCAGTATTTT.

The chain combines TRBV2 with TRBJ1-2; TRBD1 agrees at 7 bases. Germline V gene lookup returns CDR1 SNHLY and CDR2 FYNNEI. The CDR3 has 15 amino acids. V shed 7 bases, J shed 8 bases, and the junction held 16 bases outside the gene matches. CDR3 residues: CASTSGGSPSGGYTF. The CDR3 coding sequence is TGTGCCAGCACCTCAGGGGGGTCCCCAAGTGGGGGCTACACCTTC.

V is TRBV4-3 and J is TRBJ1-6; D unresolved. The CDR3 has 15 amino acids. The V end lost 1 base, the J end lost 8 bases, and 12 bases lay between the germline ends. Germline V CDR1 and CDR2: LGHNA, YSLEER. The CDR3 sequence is CASSQVLGGDSPLHF. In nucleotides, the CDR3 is TGCGCCAGCAGCCAAGTCCTGGGTGGCGATTCACCCCTCCACTTT.

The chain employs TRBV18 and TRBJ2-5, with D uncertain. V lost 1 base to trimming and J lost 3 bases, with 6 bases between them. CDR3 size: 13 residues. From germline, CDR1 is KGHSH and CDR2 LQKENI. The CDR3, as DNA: TGTGCCAGCTCACCACAACTTGAAGAGACCCAGTACTTC. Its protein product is CASSPQLEETQYF.

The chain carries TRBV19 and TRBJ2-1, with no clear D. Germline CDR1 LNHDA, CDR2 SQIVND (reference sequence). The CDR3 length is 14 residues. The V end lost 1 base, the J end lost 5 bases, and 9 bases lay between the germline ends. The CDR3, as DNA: TGTGCCAGTAGTATAGTTTTTATCAACAATGAGCAGTTCTTC. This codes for CASSIVFINNEQFF.

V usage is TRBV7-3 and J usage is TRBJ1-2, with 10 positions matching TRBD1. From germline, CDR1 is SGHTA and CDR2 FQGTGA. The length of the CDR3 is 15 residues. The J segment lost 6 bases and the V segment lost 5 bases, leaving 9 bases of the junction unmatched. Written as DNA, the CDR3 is TGTGCCAGCAGCCGTCAGGGACAGGGGATAGATGGCTACACCTTC. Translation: CASSRQGQGIDGYTF.

This CDR3 is CASSQEGLAGVGTGELFF. In DNA, the CDR3 is TGTGCCAGCAGCCAAGAGGGACTAGCGGGAGTGGGGACCGGGGAGCTGTTTTTT. The rearrangement uses TRBV9 and TRBJ2-2; TRBD2 matches at 14 bases. Per the germline V gene, CDR1 is SGDLS and CDR2 is YYNGEE. This CDR3 is built from 18 residues. V dropped 4 bases and J dropped 5; count of bases not matched to a gene: 10.

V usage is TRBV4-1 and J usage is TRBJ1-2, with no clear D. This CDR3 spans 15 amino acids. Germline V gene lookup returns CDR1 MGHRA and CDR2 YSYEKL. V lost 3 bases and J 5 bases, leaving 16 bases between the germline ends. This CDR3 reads CASSQSPGNNYGYTF. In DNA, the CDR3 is TGCGCCAGCAGCCAGAGCCCCGGGAACAATTATGGCTACACCTTC.

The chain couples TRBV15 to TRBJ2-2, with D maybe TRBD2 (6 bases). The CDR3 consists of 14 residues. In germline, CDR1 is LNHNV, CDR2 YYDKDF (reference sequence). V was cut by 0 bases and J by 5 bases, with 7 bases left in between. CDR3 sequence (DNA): TGTGCCACCAGCAGAGAGAGCGGGACCGGGGAGCTGTTTTTT. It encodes CATSRESGTGELFF.

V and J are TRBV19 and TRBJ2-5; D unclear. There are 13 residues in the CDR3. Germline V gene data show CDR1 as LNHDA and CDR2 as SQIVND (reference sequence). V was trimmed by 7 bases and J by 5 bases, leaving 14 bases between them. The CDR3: CASTTLNGETQYF. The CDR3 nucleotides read TGTGCCAGTACAACCCTAAATGGGGAGACCCAGTACTTC.

CDR3 sequence (DNA): TGTGCCAGCAGTTACGTTGGGGGCGCTAACGAGCAGTACTTC. The encoded protein is CASSYVGGANEQYF. The V gene is TRBV6-6, the J gene TRBJ2-7, with D possibly being TRBD1 (6 bases). The CDR3 runs 14 residues. V was clipped by 2 bases and J by 5 bases, with 13 bases between them. The V gene's germline CDR1 is MNHNY and CDR2 SVGAGI (reference sequence).